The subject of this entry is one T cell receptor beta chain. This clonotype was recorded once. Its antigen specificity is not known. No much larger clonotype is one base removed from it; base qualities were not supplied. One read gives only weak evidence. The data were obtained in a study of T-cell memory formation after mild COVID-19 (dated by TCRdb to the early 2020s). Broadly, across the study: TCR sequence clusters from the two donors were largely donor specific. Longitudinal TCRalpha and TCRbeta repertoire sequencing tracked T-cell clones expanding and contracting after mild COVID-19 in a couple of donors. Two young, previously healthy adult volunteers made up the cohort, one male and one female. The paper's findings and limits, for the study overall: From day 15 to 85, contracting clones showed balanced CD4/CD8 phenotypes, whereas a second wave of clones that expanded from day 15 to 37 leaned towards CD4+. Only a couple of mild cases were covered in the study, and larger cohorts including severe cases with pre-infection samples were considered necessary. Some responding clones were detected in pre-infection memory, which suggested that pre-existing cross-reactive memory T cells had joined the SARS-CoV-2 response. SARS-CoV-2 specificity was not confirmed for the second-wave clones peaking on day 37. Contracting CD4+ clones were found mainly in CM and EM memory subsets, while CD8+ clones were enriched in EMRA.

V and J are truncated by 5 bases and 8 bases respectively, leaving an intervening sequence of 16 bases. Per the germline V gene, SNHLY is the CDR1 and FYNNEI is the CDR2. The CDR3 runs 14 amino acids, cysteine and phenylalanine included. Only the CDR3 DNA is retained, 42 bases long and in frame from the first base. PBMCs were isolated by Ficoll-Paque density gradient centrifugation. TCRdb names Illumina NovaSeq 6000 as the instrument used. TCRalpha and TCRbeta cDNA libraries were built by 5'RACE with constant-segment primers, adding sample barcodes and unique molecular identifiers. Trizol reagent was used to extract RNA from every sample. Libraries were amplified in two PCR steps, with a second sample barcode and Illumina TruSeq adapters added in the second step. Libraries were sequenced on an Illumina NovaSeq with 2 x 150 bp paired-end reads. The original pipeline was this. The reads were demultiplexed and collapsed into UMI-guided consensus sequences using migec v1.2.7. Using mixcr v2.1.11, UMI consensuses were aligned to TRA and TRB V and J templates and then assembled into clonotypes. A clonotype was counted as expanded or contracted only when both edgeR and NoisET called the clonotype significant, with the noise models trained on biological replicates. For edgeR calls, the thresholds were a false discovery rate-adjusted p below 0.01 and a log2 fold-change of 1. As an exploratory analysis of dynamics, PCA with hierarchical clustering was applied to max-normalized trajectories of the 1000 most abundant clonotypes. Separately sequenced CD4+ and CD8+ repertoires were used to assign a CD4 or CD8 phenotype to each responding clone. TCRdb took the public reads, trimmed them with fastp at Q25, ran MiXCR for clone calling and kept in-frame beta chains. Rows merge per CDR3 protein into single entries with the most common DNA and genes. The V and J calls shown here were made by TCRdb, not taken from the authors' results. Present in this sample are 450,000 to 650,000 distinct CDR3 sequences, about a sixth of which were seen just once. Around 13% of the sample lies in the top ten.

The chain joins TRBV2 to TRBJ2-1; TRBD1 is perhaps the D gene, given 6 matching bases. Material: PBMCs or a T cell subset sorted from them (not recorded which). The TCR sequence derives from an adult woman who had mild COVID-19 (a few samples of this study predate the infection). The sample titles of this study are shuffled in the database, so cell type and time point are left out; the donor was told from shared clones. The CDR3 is CASSTGIYGYEQFF. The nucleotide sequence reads TGTGCCAGCAGTACAGGGATTTATGGTTATGAGCAGTTCTTC.